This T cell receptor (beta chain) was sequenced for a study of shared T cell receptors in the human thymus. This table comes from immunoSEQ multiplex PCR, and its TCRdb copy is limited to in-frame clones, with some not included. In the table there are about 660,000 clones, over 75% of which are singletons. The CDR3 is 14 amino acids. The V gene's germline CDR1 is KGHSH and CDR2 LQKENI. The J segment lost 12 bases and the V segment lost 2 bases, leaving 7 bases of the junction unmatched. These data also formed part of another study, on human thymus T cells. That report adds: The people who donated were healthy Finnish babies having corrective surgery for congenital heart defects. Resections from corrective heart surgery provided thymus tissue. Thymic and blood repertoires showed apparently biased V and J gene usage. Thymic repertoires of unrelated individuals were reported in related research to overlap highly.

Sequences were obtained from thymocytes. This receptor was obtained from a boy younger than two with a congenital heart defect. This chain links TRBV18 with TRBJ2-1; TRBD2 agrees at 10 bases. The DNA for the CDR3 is TGTGCCAGCTCACCAAGTCTAGCGGGAGTAAGGCAGTTCTTC. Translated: CASSPSLAGVRQFF.